This entry describes one TCR beta chain. In the PCR, 60 Vbeta and 13 Jbeta primers were used. TCRdb's table, derived via immunoSEQ multiplex PCR, lists solely in-frame clones and lacks some. Seen here are fewer than 200,000 clones, roughly 80% observed once, and the top ten hold over 4.5%. Trimming removed 4 bases from V and 4 bases from J, with 14 bases in between. This CDR3 has 15 amino acids. Germline CDR1 and CDR2: MNHNS and SASEGT. This sample is drawn from a study of cytomegalovirus exposure and HLA in healthy donors. The chain recombines TRBV6-1 with TRBJ1-5; D ambiguous. The source material was PBMCs. The clonotype was recovered from a woman aged 18-30 years in good health and CMV-seropositive. CDR3 bases: TGTGCCAGCAGTGTGGGCCCCGAAGAGAATCAGCCCCAGCATTTT. Translation gives CASSVGPEENQPQHF.